The clone carrying this T cell receptor (beta chain) was seen a handful of times. Its antigen is undetermined. These data come from a study of post-analysis software for immune sequencing data. Regarding the study as a whole: F-measure co-clustering was strong for batch-matched samples. Controls' normalized Chao1 diversity significantly exceeded that of multiple sclerosis patients.

The TCR beta cDNA libraries carried unique molecular identifiers. Each CDR3 protein gets one entry after TCRdb re-called the PCR reads with MiXCR. The sample contains about 540,000 distinct CDR3 sequences, approximately 34% of which appear only once. The sequence came from a girl younger than 18 with multiple sclerosis. Sequencing was done on a sample of blood.

The CDR3 bases are TGTGCCAGCAGCTTACGGGCCGGCTACAGCTCCTACGAGCAGTACTTC. Its translation: CASSLRAGYSSYEQYF. The chain uses TRBV7-2 and TRBJ2-7; D not certain. Trimming shortened V by 2 bases and J by 0 bases, and 14 bases separated the two germline ends. Germline assignment: CDR1 SGHTA and CDR2 FQGNSA. This CDR3 comprises 16 residues.